These 2 T cell receptor beta chains were all obtained from the same sample, sequenced in a study of early T cells in non-severe SARS-CoV-2 infection. From the 5' RACE reads, TCRdb called clonotypes with MiXCR, one entry per CDR3 protein. The sample yields roughly 30,000 distinct CDR3 sequences, roughly 4.8% seen once. Sequenced sample: whole blood. Every receptor here comes from an adult who was a healthcare worker with PCR-confirmed SARS-CoV-2 infection or an uninfected control (not recorded which).

This clonotype was detected a few times. The rearrangement uses TRBV4-1 and TRBJ2-3; perhaps TRBD1 as D (6 bases). The CDR3 is made up of 14 amino acids. From germline, CDR1 is MGHRA and CDR2 YSYEKL. V was shortened by 2 bases and J by 5 bases, with 11 bases between the two germline ends. CDR3 residues: CASSQSGTQDTQYF. CDR3 nucleotides: TGCGCCAGCAGCCAATCCGGGACACAAGATACGCAGTATTTT.

This clonotype was detected many times. The CDR3 is CSVDAFPREAFF. The CDR3 DNA follows: TGCAGCGTTGACGCCTTCCCCCGGGAAGCTTTCTTT. The chain recombines TRBV29-1 with TRBJ1-1; D is ambiguous. The germline V gene encodes CDR1 SQVTM and CDR2 ANQGSEA. This CDR3 region has 12 residues. The V and J ends lost 3 bases and 8 bases respectively, with 13 bases between them. Looking up the rest from reference TRBV29-1 and TRBJ1-1 gives the full variable domain: SAVISQKPSRDICQRGTSLTIQCQVDSQVTMMFWYRQQPGQSLTLIATANQGSEATYESGFVIDKFPISRPNLTFSTLTVSNMSPEDSSIYLCSVDAFPREAFFGQGTRLTVV.